The source of this TCR beta chain is a study of cytomegalovirus exposure and HLA in healthy donors. Looking at the study overall: The study's early data release held approximately 91 million unique TCRs from HLA-typed donors. When fewer than 400 donors were genotyped, roughly 82% of them were found to fall in the Caucasian-associated ancestry cluster. General study results and limits: Reportedly, fewer N-insertions than the roughly 690-donor mean appeared in an Asian-associated ancestry cluster in a later analysis.

Concerning this clone: Its antigen is unknown.

13 Jbeta primers and 60 Vbeta primers were used for the PCR. Assay used: immunoSEQ multiplex PCR; TCRdb lists only in-frame clones, some missing. The sample has under 200,000 clones; about 83% are singletons. The CDR3 covers 14 residues. Germline assignment: CDR1 MNHEY and CDR2 SMNVEV (reference sequence). V lost 3 bases and J lost 4, with 12 bases in between. The chain has TRBV27 and TRBJ1-1, with D perhaps TRBD1 (6 bases). The sample was PBMCs. The sequence derives from a middle-aged man in good health and CMV-seropositive. DNA for the CDR3: TGTGCCAGCAGTTTGTCCCCCAGGGGCACTGAAGCTTTCTTT. This translates into CASSLSPRGTEAFF.